What follows are 15 T cell receptor beta chains derived from one specimen sequenced in a study of cytomegalovirus exposure and HLA in healthy donors. This table comes from immunoSEQ multiplex PCR, and its TCRdb copy is limited to in-frame clones, with some not included. The sample lists 100,000 to 150,000 clones, around 90% occurring once. The sequencing input was PBMCs. The source is a woman between 18 and 29 years old in good health and CMV-seronegative.

The chain is built from TRBV9 and TRBJ1-5; 9 positions match TRBD1. V lost 0 bases, J lost 0 bases, and 1 base stayed unmatched. Germline V gene lookup returns CDR1 SGDLS and CDR2 YYNGEE. The CDR3 loop spans 16 amino acids. CDR3 in amino acids: CASSVGTGVSNQPQHF. The CDR3 DNA sequence: TGTGCCAGCAGCGTAGGGACAGGGGTTAGCAATCAGCCCCAGCATTTT.

V is TRBV4-2 and J is TRBJ2-1; 11 nucleotides line up with TRBD2. The CDR3 length is 18 residues. V lost 4 bases and J lost 3; bases outside the gene matches: 11. Germline CDR1 reads LGHNA; CDR2 reads YNFKEQ. CDR3 loop: CASSRKPLAGDRYNEQFF. CDR3 sequence (DNA): TGTGCCAGCAGCCGCAAACCACTAGCGGGAGACCGCTACAATGAGCAGTTCTTC.

The CDR3 DNA sequence: TGTGCCAGCAGCTGGGGACAATTGAACACCGGGGAGCTGTTTTTT. Residues: CASSWGQLNTGELFF. This chain links TRBV7-9 with TRBJ2-2, with D perhaps matching TRBD1 (6 bases). V gave up 4 bases and J gave up 1 base, with 10 bases separating them. CDR1 and CDR2 (germline): SEHNR, FQNEAQ (reference sequence). The CDR3 loop spans 15 amino acids.

J is TRBJ2-2 and V is TRBV5-1; perhaps TRBD2 as D (6 bases). CDR3 length: 15 amino acids. V lost 4 bases and J lost 0, with 10 bases in between. CDR1 and CDR2 (germline): SGHRS, YFSETQ. In DNA form, the CDR3 reads TGCGCCAGCAGCGGGGGGACCTCGAACACCGGGGAGCTGTTTTTT. Translation: CASSGGTSNTGELFF.

The chain uses TRBV5-1 and TRBJ2-5; a weak D match, TRBD1 (5 bases). This CDR3 is 15 amino acids long. Trimming left V 1 base short and J 5 bases short, with 15 bases between. The germline gives CDR1 SGHRS, CDR2 YFSETQ. The CDR3 DNA reads TGCGCCAGCAGCTTGCTTGCCCAGGGAATTGAGACCCAGTACTTC. This encodes CASSLLAQGIETQYF.

This clone was counted once. V and J are TRBV29-1 and TRBJ1-1, with TRBD1 as a possible D gene (6 bases). V was shortened by 0 bases and J by 4 bases, with 12 bases between the two germline ends. This CDR3 has 14 amino acids. Germline V CDR1 and CDR2: SQVTM, ANQGSEA. The CDR3 nucleotides read TGCAGCGTTGAAGATTCGGGCAGGGGCACTGAAGCTTTCTTT. Its translation: CSVEDSGRGTEAFF.

This sequence joins TRBV30 and TRBJ2-1; 9 positions match TRBD2. The CDR3 has 15 amino acids. Germline trimming cut 4 bases from V and 3 bases from J; bases unmatched to any gene: 7. The V gene's germline CDR1 is GTSNPN and CDR2 SVGIG (reference sequence). CDR3 DNA sequence: TGTGCCTGGAAATTAGCGGGAGTTAACTACAATGAGCAGTTCTTC. Translation: CAWKLAGVNYNEQFF.

The chain joins TRBV18 to TRBJ2-7; 7 positions match TRBD1. Germline V CDR1 and CDR2: KGHSH, LQKENI. The V and J ends lost 3 bases and 4 bases, in that order; junction bases with no gene match: 9. The length of the CDR3 is 15 residues. CDR3 region: CASSPRQGVGYEQYF. Here the CDR3 DNA reads TGTGCCAGCTCACCCCGACAGGGAGTGGGGTACGAGCAGTACTTC.

This chain joins TRBV28 and TRBJ2-3; D gene uncertain. CDR3 size: 14 residues. Germline values: CDR1 MDHEN, CDR2 SYDVKM. With 3 bases removed from V and 0 bases from J, the gap between germline ends came to 7 bases. Here the CDR3 DNA reads TGTGCCAGCAGTTTGGTGGCTAGCACAGATACGCAGTATTTT. It yields the protein CASSLVASTDTQYF.

The chain is built from TRBV6-5 and TRBJ2-7, with 9 bases that match TRBD2. Unmatched junction bases numbered 6, after V lost 0 bases and J lost 3 bases. This CDR3 is built from 16 residues. Per the germline V gene, CDR1 is MNHEY and CDR2 is SVGAGI. Here the CDR3 reads CASSYSPLAGIYEQYF. DNA of the CDR3: TGTGCCAGCAGTTACTCCCCGCTAGCGGGAATCTACGAGCAGTACTTC.

The chain joins TRBV14 to TRBJ2-7; D call uncertain. CDR3 length: 14 residues. Germline CDR1 and CDR2: SGHDN and FVKESK. Trimming left V 1 base short and J 2 bases short, with 9 bases between. The CDR3 region is CASSQAYVAYEQYF. CDR3 in DNA: TGTGCCAGCAGCCAAGCGTACGTAGCCTACGAGCAGTACTTC.

This rearrangement joins TRBV19 to TRBJ2-5; a weak D match, TRBD1 (7 bases). V lost 5 bases and J lost 2, with 12 bases in between. The CDR3 contains 14 residues. Germline CDR1 and CDR2: LNHDA and SQIVND (reference sequence). CDR3 in amino acids: CASSAGQFQETQYF. The DNA of the CDR3 is TGTGCCAGTAGTGCGGGACAGTTTCAAGAGACCCAGTACTTC.

The CDR3 DNA reads as TGTGCCAGCAGTTACAATTCCGGAACGGGCGGGGAGCTGTTTTTT. Protein: CASSYNSGTGGELFF. This chain connects TRBV6-5 to TRBJ2-2, with no clear D. V was cut by 2 bases and J by 7 bases, with 14 bases left in between. Germline V CDR1 and CDR2: MNHEY, SVGAGI. This CDR3 spans 15 amino acids.

The rearrangement uses TRBV5-6 and TRBJ2-1; 12 nucleotides match TRBD2. V lost 4 bases to trimming and J lost 9 bases; unmatched junction nucleotides: 8. CDR3 length: 15 amino acids. Germline lookup yields CDR1 SGHDT and CDR2 YYEEEE. This CDR3 reads CASSPRLAGVPEQFF. As DNA, the CDR3 is TGTGCCAGCAGCCCAAGACTAGCGGGAGTCCCTGAGCAGTTCTTC.

This clone showed up just once. The chain joins TRBV6-5 to TRBJ2-5; 14 bases align to TRBD2. The CDR3 length is 15 residues. CDR1 and CDR2 from the germline V gene are MNHEY and SVGAGI. Trimming removed 7 bases from V and 6 bases from J; junction bases left unmatched: 7. CDR3 in DNA: TGTGCCAGCATCCAGACTAGCGGGGGGGGAAAGACCCAGTACTTC. This sequence encodes CASIQTSGGGKTQYF.